These T cell receptor beta chains were read from a single sample in a study of blood T cell repertoires in COVID-19. The repertoire was sequenced with immunoSEQ multiplex PCR; TCRdb's copy has only in-frame clones and lacks some. This sample has roughly 100,000 clones, with approximately 90% found just once. Sequenced sample: peripheral blood. Receptors were obtained from a woman of 80 years or more in a cohort sampled during active COVID-19. Each CDR3 is given with its conserved first and last residue. Each record gives: D gene, J gene, clone size, V gene, CDR3 protein, CDR3 DNA. A D gene is named only where the DNA matches it firmly. Clone size, where shown, is once, few, many, or a class for clones that have expanded.

>TRBD2|TRBJ2-1|.|TRBV5-1
CASSLSSGDYNEQFF
TGCGCCAGCAGCTTGTCTAGCGGGGATTACAATGAGCAGTTCTTC
>TRBD1|TRBJ1-6|once|TRBV18
CASSQFNRGDSPLHF
TGTGCCAGCTCGCAATTTAACAGGGGTGATTCACCCCTCCACTTT
>TRBD1|TRBJ1-2|few|TRBV28
CASSLFRGIHGYTF
TGTGCCAGCAGTTTATTCAGGGGGATTCATGGCTACACCTTC
>TRBD1|TRBJ2-4|.|TRBV19
CASSISSGTGAHSTLSKNIQYF
TGTGCCAGTAGTATCTCATCCGGGACAGGGGCCCACTCAACTCTTTCCAAAAACATTCAGTACTTC
>TRBD1|TRBJ1-2|.|TRBV2
CASSLDRGSGYTF
TGTGCCAGCAGTTTAGACAGGGGGTCTGGCTACACCTTC
>.|TRBJ2-3|.|TRBV5-1
CASSLGQGGDTQYF
TGCGCCAGCAGCTTGGGTCAGGGCGGAGATACGCAGTATTTT
>.|TRBJ2-7|.|TRBV5-4
CASSLGRDRSYEQYF
TGTGCCAGCAGCTTGGGCAGGGATCGCTCCTACGAGCAGTACTTC
>.|TRBJ1-6|.|TRBV4-1
CASSQEPPLRRGLRSPLHF
TGCGCCAGCAGCCAAGAACCCCCTCTCCGCAGGGGTTTGCGATCACCCCTCCACTTT
>.|TRBJ2-7|.|TRBV15
CATSRDAGFSYEQYF
TGTGCCACCAGCAGAGATGCGGGATTCTCCTACGAGCAGTACTTC
>.|TRBJ1-3|.|TRBV29-1
CSARSGSSGNTIYF
TGCAGCGCGAGGTCGGGGAGCTCTGGAAACACCATATATTTT
>TRBD1|TRBJ2-7|once|TRBV4-1
CASSLMTGGVSYEQYF
TGCGCCAGCAGCCTCATGACAGGGGGCGTCTCCTACGAGCAGTACTTC
>TRBD2|TRBJ2-5|.|TRBV5-1
CASSFTSGSLETQYF
TGCGCCAGCAGCTTTACTAGCGGGAGTTTGGAGACCCAGTACTTC
>TRBD2|TRBJ2-7|.|TRBV4-1
CASSQFLTSGVSYEQYF
TGCGCCAGCAGCCAATTCCTCACTAGCGGGGTCTCCTACGAGCAGTACTTC
>TRBD2|TRBJ2-1|once|TRBV4-2
CASSQATWTGLAGASSYNEQFF
TGTGCCAGCAGCCAGGCAACCTGGACGGGACTAGCGGGAGCGAGCTCCTACAATGAGCAGTTCTTC
>TRBD1|TRBJ2-7|.|TRBV5-6
CASSLEVVATGLGEQYF
TGTGCCAGCAGCTTGGAGGTTGTGGCGACAGGGCTTGGCGAGCAGTACTTC
>TRBD2|TRBJ2-5|.|TRBV18
CASSPSGGPETQYF
TGTGCCAGCTCACCTAGCGGGGGGCCAGAGACCCAGTACTTC
>TRBD2|TRBJ2-1|.|TRBV2
CASSQTSGLTYNEQFF
TGTGCCAGCAGCCAAACTAGCGGGCTAACCTACAATGAGCAGTTCTTC
>TRBD1|TRBJ1-6|few|TRBV2
CASSTNYGAGGASPLHF
TGTGCCAGCAGTACCAATTACGGGGCAGGGGGAGCTTCACCCCTCCACTTT
>TRBD2|TRBJ2-3|.|TRBV4-1
CASSQDLETGGLAGVNTQYF
TGCGCCAGCAGCCAAGATCTAGAGACAGGGGGACTAGCGGGAGTAAATACGCAGTATTTT
>TRBD1|TRBJ1-5|once|TRBV19
CASSTGQVNSNQPQHF
TGTGCCAGTAGTACAGGACAGGTTAATAGCAATCAGCCCCAGCATTTT
>.|TRBJ1-1|.|TRBV5-1
CASSLAGSLSEAFF
TGCGCCAGCAGCTTGGCGGGGAGTCTTTCTGAAGCTTTCTTT
>.|TRBJ1-4|once|TRBV20-1
CSASPGEKLFF
TGCAGTGCTAGTCCGGGAGAAAAACTGTTTTTT
>TRBD2|TRBJ2-7|.|TRBV27
CASRSTGGDEQYF
TGTGCCAGCCGCTCAACCGGGGGGGACGAGCAGTACTTC
>.|TRBJ1-1|.|TRBV7-2
CASSLRTVMNTEAFF
TGTGCCAGCAGCTTACGAACAGTGATGAACACTGAAGCTTTCTTT
>.|TRBJ2-7|.|TRBV5-1
CASTFSGNRAYEQYF
TGCGCCAGCACATTTTCAGGGAATCGGGCTTACGAGCAGTACTTC
>TRBD1|TRBJ2-2|few|TRBV13
CASSLSWTGGLTGELFF
TGTGCCAGCAGCTTATCGTGGACAGGGGGTCTCACCGGGGAGCTGTTTTTT
>TRBD1|TRBJ1-2|.|TRBV19
CASSRTGGGGYTF
TGTGCCAGTAGCAGGACAGGGGGCGGCGGCTACACCTTC
>TRBD1|TRBJ2-5|.|TRBV10-3
CAISLDRGRKTQYF
TGTGCCATCAGTCTTGACAGGGGAAGGAAGACCCAGTACTTC
>TRBD2|TRBJ2-5|.|TRBV24-1
CATSTTSGSSETQYF
TGTGCCACCAGTACGACTAGCGGGAGTTCTGAGACCCAGTACTTC
>TRBD1|TRBJ1-1|.|TRBV19
CASSPRTGEAFF
TGTGCCAGTAGTCCTCGGACAGGGGAAGCTTTCTTT
>.|TRBJ1-5|.|TRBV7-9
CASSSQGDYQPQHF
TGTGCCAGCAGCTCTCAGGGCGATTATCAGCCCCAGCATTTT
>TRBD1|TRBJ2-1|.|TRBV5-1
CASSSRTGEGNEQFF
TGCGCCAGCAGCTCCCGGACAGGGGAGGGGAATGAGCAGTTCTTC
>TRBD2|TRBJ2-3|.|TRBV11-2
CASSLGSGTITDTQYF
TGTGCCAGCAGCTTAGGTAGCGGGACGATTACAGATACGCAGTATTTT
>TRBD1|TRBJ1-2|once|TRBV5-4
CASSLGTENGYTF
TGTGCCAGCAGCTTAGGGACAGAAAATGGCTACACCTTC
>.|TRBJ1-3|many|TRBV6-2/TRBV6-3
CASSYRREHSGNTIYF
TGTGCCAGCAGTTATCGAAGGGAGCACTCTGGAAACACCATATATTTT
>TRBD2|TRBJ2-3|.|TRBV19
CASPAGGNTDTQYF
TGTGCCAGTCCCGCGGGGGGGAACACAGATACGCAGTATTTT
>.|TRBJ2-1|.|TRBV24-1
CATSLSGPPVNEQFF
TGTGCCACCAGTCTGAGCGGACCCCCGGTCAATGAGCAGTTCTTC
>TRBD1|TRBJ2-5|.|TRBV5-4
CASRPGTGMETQYF
TGTGCCAGCAGGCCCGGGACAGGTATGGAGACCCAGTACTTC
>.|TRBJ1-5|.|TRBV3-1/TRBV3-2
CASSPTDSLYSNQPQHF
TGTGCCAGCAGCCCTACTGACAGCCTCTATAGCAATCAGCCCCAGCATTTT